These 21 T cell receptor beta chains were all obtained from the same sample, sequenced in a study of cytomegalovirus exposure and HLA in healthy donors. This PCR relied on a set of 60 Vbeta primers and 13 Jbeta primers. Sequenced by immunoSEQ multiplex PCR; TCRdb stores in-frame clones only, minus some. Seen in this sample are about 88,000 clones; the ten most common clones hold about 5.9%. Material: PBMCs. Receptor source: a girl between 5 and 17 years old in good health and CMV-seropositive.

The rearrangement uses TRBV6-6 and TRBJ2-7; no definite D call. This CDR3 spans 13 amino acids. Germline CDR1 reads MNHNY; CDR2 reads SVGAGI (reference sequence). The V end was cut by 0 bases, the J end by 2 bases, with 5 bases between. CDR3 bases: TGTGCCAGCAGTTACTCGACAACCTACGAGCAGTACTTC. Protein sequence: CASSYSTTYEQYF.

V is TRBV5-6 and J is TRBJ2-7; D remains ambiguous. The CDR3 spans 15 residues. Germline CDR1 reads SGHDT; CDR2 reads YYEEEE. The V and J ends lost 0 bases and 1 base respectively, with 11 bases between them. The CDR3 DNA reads as TGTGCCAGCAGCTTGGTGGGCACTCCTTCCTACGAGCAGTACTTC. Translation gives CASSLVGTPSYEQYF.

This CDR3 reads CAKRADRGHQPQHF. The DNA for the CDR3 is TGTGCCAAAAGGGCGGACAGGGGTCATCAGCCCCAGCATTTT. V gene TRBV25-1 combines with J gene TRBJ1-5; 9 bases align to TRBD1. The CDR3 runs to 14 residues. Germline CDR1 and CDR2: MGHDK and SYGVNS. The ends lost 10 bases at V and 5 bases at J; junction bases unmatched: 9.

This chain uses TRBV5-4 with TRBJ2-7; 7 bases agree with TRBD1. Germline lookup yields CDR1 SGHNT and CDR2 YYREEE (reference sequence). The J segment lost 3 bases and the V segment lost 3 bases, leaving 3 bases of the junction unmatched. The CDR3 is 13 residues long. The CDR3 loop reads CASSSGTDYEQYV. Written as DNA, the CDR3 is TGTGCCAGCAGCTCCGGGACAGACTACGAGCAGTACGTC.

The J gene is TRBJ1-4, the V gene TRBV30; D may be TRBD1 (5 bases). CDR3 size: 15 residues. V lost 0 bases and J 2 bases, leaving 10 bases between the germline ends. Germline V gene data show CDR1 as GTSNPN and CDR2 as SVGIG (reference sequence). CDR3 region: CAWSVHGGTNEKLFF. CDR3 DNA sequence: TGTGCCTGGAGTGTACATGGGGGGACTAATGAAAAACTGTTTTTT.

The chain is built from TRBV19 and TRBJ2-7; D possibly corresponds to TRBD1 (6 bases). This CDR3 is 13 amino acids long. Deletions cut 10 bases from V and 1 base from J, with 14 bases between. Germline lookup yields CDR1 LNHDA and CDR2 SQIVND (reference sequence). CDR3: CATKGDTSYEQYF. The CDR3 bases are TGTGCCACCAAGGGGGATACGTCCTACGAGCAGTACTTC.

In DNA form, the CDR3 reads TGTGCCAGCAGAGGGTGGGAAAGGGGAACCGATGAGCAGTTCTTC. As protein: CASRGWERGTDEQFF. This sequence joins TRBV6-5 and TRBJ2-1, with D possibly matching TRBD1 (5 bases). Deletions cut 6 bases from V and 8 bases from J, with 20 bases between. This CDR3 is 15 amino acids long. Germline CDR1 is MNHEY and CDR2 is SVGAGI.

The chain couples TRBV7-2 to TRBJ2-7; D is ambiguous. CDR1 is SGHTA and CDR2 is FQGNSA in the germline V gene. V lost 2 bases to trimming and J lost 4 bases, with 6 bases between them. The CDR3 has 12 residues. CDR3 in amino acids: CASSLIGYEQYF. CDR3 bases: TGTGCCAGCAGCTTAATCGGGTACGAGCAGTACTTC.

This chain links TRBV6-1 with TRBJ2-5, with 7 bases fitting TRBD2. CDR3 length: 15 residues. V dropped 6 bases and J dropped 2; count of bases not matched to a gene: 9. The germline gives CDR1 MNHNS, CDR2 SASEGT. The CDR3 nucleotides are TGTGCCAGCAGAGCTAGCGGACTGGTTCAAGAGACCCAGTACTTC. This gives the protein CASRASGLVQETQYF.

The chain carries TRBV4-3 and TRBJ1-2; TRBD1 aligns across 8 bases. The CDR3 is 15 residues long. Looked up from germline, CDR1 is LGHNA and CDR2 is YSLEER. Losses at the gene ends were 0 bases for V and 8 bases for J; bases not matched to a gene: 8. The CDR3 nucleotides are TGCGCCAGCAGCCAAGACAGGGGGCAAAGTTTGGGCTACACCTTC. This sequence encodes CASSQDRGQSLGYTF.

The chain employs TRBV6-1 and TRBJ1-5; TRBD1 is a possible D gene (5 bases). Trimming pared 6 bases from V and 2 bases from J, leaving 11 bases between. Germline V gene lookup returns CDR1 MNHNS and CDR2 SASEGT. The CDR3 contains 14 residues. This CDR3 is CASRGGTRNQPQHF. CDR3 in DNA: TGTGCCAGCAGGGGCGGGACCCGCAATCAGCCCCAGCATTTT.

V gene TRBV29-1 combines with J gene TRBJ2-5; 9 nucleotides match TRBD2. The germline CDR1 and CDR2 sequences are SQVTM and ANQGSEA. The CDR3 is made up of 16 amino acids. V trimming: 2 bases; J trimming: 2 bases; junction bases outside the gene matches: 9. CDR3 nucleotides: TGCAGCGTTGAAAGCGGGGGGATTGGCACTCAAGAGACCCAGTACTTC. Residues: CSVESGGIGTQETQYF.

The J gene is TRBJ2-5, the V gene TRBV5-1; maybe TRBD1 (7 bases). This CDR3 is 14 amino acids long. Trimming took 4 bases from V and 1 from J, leaving 11 bases between them. Germline-derived CDR1 and CDR2 are SGHRS and YFSETQ. CDR3 in DNA: TGCGCCAGCAGCCCAGGGGGGTCCCAAGAGACCCAGTACTTC. Protein product: CASSPGGSQETQYF.

The chain couples TRBV27 to TRBJ1-1; 10 bases line up with TRBD1. V shed 4 bases, J shed 9 bases, and the junction held 5 bases outside the gene matches. The germline V gene encodes CDR1 MNHEY and CDR2 SMNVEV (reference sequence). This CDR3 is 13 amino acids long. The CDR3 protein is CASSYRDRGQAFF. As DNA, the CDR3 is TGTGCCAGCAGTTACCGGGACAGGGGCCAAGCTTTCTTT.

The gene calls are TRBV4-3 and TRBJ1-4; a weak D match, TRBD1 (5 bases). The length of the CDR3 is 14 residues. Trimming took 1 base from V and 4 from J, leaving 7 bases between them. Germline CDR1 is LGHNA and CDR2 is YSLEER. The CDR3 coding sequence is TGCGCCAGCAGCCAAGGCAGGGATAATGAAAAACTGTTTTTT. Its protein product is CASSQGRDNEKLFF.

This rearrangement joins TRBV7-2 to TRBJ2-5; 9 nucleotides line up with TRBD1. Per germline, CDR1 SGHTA and CDR2 FQGNSA. Trimming took 5 bases from V and 1 from J; bases not matched to a gene: 5. This CDR3 is 15 amino acids long. The CDR3 DNA sequence: TGTGCCAGCAGCCCTGAACAGGGGGCCCAAGAGACCCAGTACTTC. Translation gives CASSPEQGAQETQYF. Full variable domain (remainder filled in from reference TRBV7-2 and TRBJ2-5): GAGVSQSPSNKVTEKGKDVELRCDPISGHTALYWYRQSLGQGLEFLIYFQGNSAPDKSGLPSDRFSAERTGGSVSTLTIQRTQQEDSAVYLCASSPEQGAQETQYFGPGTRLLVL.

J is TRBJ2-5 and V is TRBV11-2; 9 bases map to TRBD2. This CDR3 contains 15 residues. CDR1 SGHAT and CDR2 FQNNGV come from the germline V gene. With V trimmed by 2 bases and J by 4 bases, 5 bases remained unmatched. CDR3 in amino acids: CASSLSIAGVETQYF. DNA of the CDR3: TGTGCCAGCAGCTTAAGCATAGCGGGGGTAGAGACCCAGTACTTC.

The chain has TRBV4-2 and TRBJ2-5; TRBD2 agrees at 8 bases. The length of the CDR3 is 18 residues. Germline V gives CDR1 LGHNA, CDR2 YNFKEQ. V shed 4 bases, J shed 4 bases, and the junction held 17 bases outside the gene matches. The CDR3 reads CASSLVGGDGEEVETQYF. The DNA of the CDR3 is TGTGCCAGCAGCCTCGTCGGGGGGGATGGCGAGGAGGTAGAGACCCAGTACTTC.

This chain connects TRBV4-1 to TRBJ1-2; tentative D call: TRBD1 (5 bases). The CDR3 extends over 13 amino acids. The ends were cut back, 5 bases at V and 4 bases at J, with 11 bases in the middle. Germline V CDR1 and CDR2: MGHRA, YSYEKL. CDR3 loop: CASSSLGGYGYTF. The CDR3 region has the DNA TGCGCCAGCAGCTCCCTGGGGGGCTATGGCTACACCTTC.

This chain joins TRBV11-2 and TRBJ2-7, with a tentative D call TRBD2 (6 bases). The V gene lost 5 bases and the J gene lost 7 bases, with 21 bases spanning the gap. The CDR3 runs 15 residues. Germline CDR1 SGHAT, CDR2 FQNNGV. The CDR3 DNA follows: TGTGCCAGCAGCCCTGGGGGGTACCCCCGACCGGAGCAGTACTTC. Protein sequence: CASSPGGYPRPEQYF.

The chain recombines TRBV6-1 with TRBJ1-2, with D tentatively TRBD1 (5 bases). Germline CDR1 is MNHNS and CDR2 is SASEGT. The CDR3 consists of 15 residues. Trimming cost V 3 bases and J 4 bases, with 15 bases left between them. The CDR3 region has the DNA TGTGCCAGCAGTGAGGGGGGACGCACTAGCTATGGCTACACCTTC. This sequence encodes CASSEGGRTSYGYTF.